The rows below give T cell receptor beta chains drawn from one sample of a study of blood T cell repertoires in COVID-19. Profiled with immunoSEQ multiplex PCR; TCRdb holds only in-frame clones, not every one. The sample holds about 270,000 clones, less than 90% seen once. The sequencing sample was made of peripheral blood. These receptors originate from a human donor in a cohort sampled during active COVID-19. CDR3s include the opening cysteine and the closing phenylalanine or tryptophan. The order of the fields is D gene, clone size, V gene, J gene, CDR3 protein, CDR3 DNA. D genes are given only for firm matches. Clone size appears in some rows only: once, few, many, or a class for an expanded clone.

TRBD1	few	TRBV25-1	TRBJ1-5	CASSGTGVRQPQHF	TGTGCCAGCAGTGGCACAGGGGTAAGGCAGCCCCAGCATTTT
NA	NA	TRBV18	TRBJ2-2	CASSSAPGTGTGELFF	TGTGCCAGCTCAAGTGCACCCGGGACTGGGACCGGGGAGCTGTTTTTT
TRBD1	NA	TRBV27	TRBJ1-4	CASSPWTGAEKLFF	TGTGCCAGCAGTCCGTGGACAGGCGCAGAAAAACTGTTTTTT
TRBD1	NA	TRBV5-1	TRBJ2-3	CASSYGQGYTDTQYF	TGCGCCAGCAGCTACGGACAGGGGTACACAGATACGCAGTATTTT
TRBD2	few	TRBV28	TRBJ2-1	CASRTSSGGSSYNEQFF	TGTGCCAGCAGGACCTCGAGCGGGGGGAGCTCCTACAATGAGCAGTTCTTC
NA	many	TRBV4-1	TRBJ1-5	CASSQVQLDNQPQHF	TGCGCCAGCAGCCAGGTACAGCTTGACAATCAGCCCCAGCATTTT
NA	NA	TRBV5-1	TRBJ2-2	CASSFETTNTGELFF	TGCGCCAGCAGTTTCGAGACAACGAACACCGGGGAGCTGTTTTTT
NA	NA	TRBV6-5	TRBJ2-7	CASRTDNTSPYEQYF	TGTGCCAGCAGGACTGATAATACCTCTCCCTACGAGCAGTACTTC
NA	NA	TRBV28	TRBJ1-2	CASSLGPYGYTF	TGTGCCAGCAGTTTGGGCCCCTATGGCTACACCTTC
NA	once	TRBV28	TRBJ2-7	CASSPDSYEQYF	TGTGCCAGCAGTCCGGACAGCTACGAGCAGTACTTC
NA	NA	TRBV2	TRBJ1-1	CASSDKSHRVEAFF	TGTGCCAGCAGTGATAAGAGTCATCGGGTCGAAGCTTTCTTT
TRBD1	NA	TRBV19	TRBJ1-5	CASKKGQGIDQPQHF	TGTGCCAGTAAGAAGGGACAGGGAATTGATCAGCCCCAGCATTTT
NA	once	TRBV3-1/TRBV3-2	TRBJ2-5	CASSPAWREETQYF	TGTGCCAGCAGCCCAGCTTGGCGGGAAGAGACCCAGTACTTC
TRBD1	NA	TRBV18	TRBJ1-1	CASSRRQGTETEAFF	TGTGCCAGCTCCCGCCGACAGGGAACTGAGACTGAAGCTTTCTTT